The 29 T cell receptor beta chains in this list originate from one sample, sequenced in a study of regulatory T cells in long-lasting Graves disease. Time point specified: persistent/refractory GD, antithyroid drugs over 5 years with positive TRAb. The TCR library was prepared using RNA isolated from PBMCs. TCR beta libraries were built with iRepertoire HTBI primers and Arm-PCR of CDR3 regions. TCRdb re-derived calls from the multiplex PCR reads in MiXCR, one entry per CDR3 protein. The table has roughly 450,000 distinct CDR3 sequences, less than 25% seen once; the top ten hold 7.8%. This specimen was peripheral blood mononuclear cells (PBMCs), taken when the disease was refractory, from a patient treated with antithyroid drugs. The source of these receptors is a female donor with Graves disease.

This clonotype was counted between two and nine times. V is TRBV3-1 and J is TRBJ1-2; D possibly corresponds to TRBD1 (5 bases). V dropped 0 bases and J dropped 4 bases, with 9 bases sitting between them. The CDR3 runs to 14 residues. Germline V gene sequence: CDR1 LGHDT, CDR2 YNNKEL (reference sequence). The CDR3 is CASSQDQGRYGYTF. Written as DNA, the CDR3 is TGTGCCAGCAGCCAAGATCAGGGTCGCTATGGCTACACCTTC.

V gene TRBV11-2 combines with J gene TRBJ1-3; no firm D call. The germline CDR1 and CDR2 sequences are SGHAT and FQNNGV. The CDR3 is 14 amino acids. Trimming took 0 bases from V and 4 from J, leaving 7 bases between them. DNA for the CDR3: TGTGCCAGCAGCTTAGAGATACGGGGAAACACCATATATTTT. It specifies CASSLEIRGNTIYF.

This clonotype showed up many times. The V call is TRBV6-1, the J call TRBJ1-1, with TRBD1 matching 8 bases. This CDR3 contains 16 residues. Germline V gene sequence: CDR1 MNHNS, CDR2 SASEGT. J gave up 0 bases and V 5 bases, and 8 bases lay outside the gene matches. Written as DNA, the CDR3 is TGTGCCAGCAGTACCGGGACAGGCGCAGTGAACACTGAAGCTTTCTTT. This encodes CASSTGTGAVNTEAFF.

This clonotype was seen at least ten times. The rearrangement joins TRBV27 to TRBJ2-5; 11 bases fit TRBD1. This CDR3 region has 18 residues. From germline, CDR1 is MNHEY and CDR2 SMNVEV (reference sequence). The ends lost 5 bases at V and 0 bases at J; junction bases unmatched: 11. CDR3 residues: CASSETGTGGIYQETQYF. The CDR3 DNA is TGTGCCAGCAGTGAGACCGGGACAGGGGGTATCTACCAAGAGACCCAGTACTTC.

The table lists this clonotype with a few counts. The rearrangement uses TRBV6-2 or TRBV6-3 and TRBJ2-2, with 7 positions matching TRBD1. V was pared by 0 bases and J by 7 bases, with 5 bases of the junction left unmatched. The germline gives CDR1 MNHEY, CDR2 SVGEGT. The CDR3 length is 15 residues. CDR3 loop: CASSYSWQGDGELFF. Written as DNA, the CDR3 is TGTGCCAGCAGTTACTCATGGCAGGGGGACGGGGAGCTGTTTTTT.

This clonotype was detected a few times. The V gene is TRBV28, the J gene TRBJ2-6; the match to TRBD2 covers 11 bases. Germline values: CDR1 MDHEN, CDR2 SYDVKM. Germline trimming cut 6 bases from V and 1 base from J; bases unmatched to any gene: 5. The CDR3 extends over 17 amino acids. The CDR3 nucleotides are TGTGCCAGCAGCATTAGCGGGAGGGATTCTGGGGCCAACGTCCTGACTTTC. Its protein product is CASSISGRDSGANVLTF.

The genes are TRBV6-1 and TRBJ1-5; maybe TRBD1 (6 bases). The V and J ends lost 6 bases and 3 bases respectively, with 15 bases between them. The CDR3 is 15 residues long. Germline V CDR1 and CDR2: MNHNS, SASEGT. Here the CDR3 reads CASRPEGGLNQPQHF. The CDR3 nucleotides are TGTGCCAGCAGACCTGAGGGGGGCCTCAATCAGCCCCAGCATTTT.

This clonotype occurred many times. The chain uses TRBV7-3 and TRBJ2-2, with D possibly matching TRBD2 (5 bases). In germline, CDR1 is SGHTA, CDR2 FQGTGA. This CDR3 has 15 amino acids. Trimming took off 2 bases at V and 5 bases at J, with 12 bases between the two ends. The CDR3 loop reads CASSLASRGTGELFF. CDR3 nucleotides: TGTGCCAGCAGCTTAGCTAGCCGGGGAACCGGGGAGCTGTTTTTT.

This clonotype was detected many times. The V call is TRBV6-1, the J call TRBJ2-7; TRBD1 matches 9 bases. Germline V gene lookup returns CDR1 MNHNS and CDR2 SASEGT. Germline trimming cut 10 bases from V and 5 bases from J; bases unmatched to any gene: 12. There are 14 residues in the CDR3. The CDR3 loop is CATAGQGGENEQYF. The CDR3 nucleotides read TGTGCCACCGCGGGACAGGGTGGCGAGAACGAGCAGTACTTC.

The chain carries TRBV2 and TRBJ2-7; D is perhaps TRBD1 (6 bases). The CDR3 length is 13 residues. The V and J ends lost 6 bases and 10 bases respectively, with 19 bases between them. The V gene's germline CDR1 is SNHLY and CDR2 FYNNEI. In nucleotides, the CDR3 is TGTGCCAGCAGCCCCAATACAGGGAGAAGACAGTACTTC. Amino acid sequence: CASSPNTGRRQYF.

There are a few counts of this clonotype. The chain uses TRBV29-1 and TRBJ2-3; D call uncertain. The germline CDR1 and CDR2 sequences are SQVTM and ANQGSEA. With 6 bases removed from V and 4 bases from J, the gap between germline ends came to 8 bases. The CDR3 is 11 amino acids. CDR3 sequence: CSVPSADTQYF. CDR3 DNA sequence: TGCAGCGTCCCGAGCGCAGATACGCAGTATTTT.

This clonotype was recorded at least ten times. The chain carries TRBV7-2 and TRBJ2-5; 7 nucleotides line up with TRBD2. The germline CDR1 and CDR2 sequences are SGHTA and FQGNSA. The CDR3 loop spans 15 amino acids. V lost 1 base to trimming and J lost 5 bases; unmatched junction nucleotides: 7. CDR3 nucleotide sequence: TGTGCCAGCAGCTTAGAAGCGGGGATCGTCGAGACCCAGTACTTC. It codes for CASSLEAGIVETQYF.

This clonotype has ten or more counts. This sequence joins TRBV2 and TRBJ2-7; D is ambiguous. V was shortened by 5 bases and J by 6 bases, with 14 bases between the two germline ends. The germline CDR1 and CDR2 sequences are SNHLY and FYNNEI. The CDR3 totals 13 residues. The DNA for the CDR3 is TGTGCCAGCAGTTCACCGCTGGAGTCCGAGCAGTACTTC. Translated, it gives CASSSPLESEQYF.

The sample holds many counts of this clonotype. This chain uses TRBV7-3 with TRBJ2-7, with TRBD2 matching over 7 bases. CDR3 length: 15 amino acids. V lost 5 bases to trimming and J lost 7 bases; unmatched junction nucleotides: 14. Germline lookup yields CDR1 SGHTA and CDR2 FQGTGA. The CDR3 DNA reads TGTGCCAGCAGCCCCCGGATAGCGGGCCCCTCGGAGCAGTACTTC. This encodes CASSPRIAGPSEQYF.

With regard to this clonotype: At one end, the junction sequence differs from germline, possibly due to a read error. J is TRBJ2-7 and V is TRBV7-2, with 9 bases matching TRBD2. Germline V gene lookup returns CDR1 SGHTA and CDR2 FQGNSA. This CDR3 has 14 amino acids. The CDR3 sequence: CVSSFSGSLHEQYF. The CDR3 DNA follows: TGTGTCAGCAGCTTTAGCGGGAGTCTCCACGAGCAGTACTTC.

This clonotype was seen repeatedly, ten times or more. V usage is TRBV28 and J usage is TRBJ2-5; D may correspond to TRBD1 or TRBD2 (6 bases each). CDR1 and CDR2 from the germline V gene are MDHEN and SYDVKM. V was cut by 5 bases and J by 2 bases, with 24 bases left in between. The CDR3 consists of 18 residues. CDR3 sequence (DNA): TGTGCCAGCAGTGCTACAGGGTTGGGGGCGCGGGGTCAAGAGACCCAGTACTTC. Amino acids: CASSATGLGARGQETQYF.

Comment on this clonotype: A read error may be the cause here, since a much bigger clone is one base away. The chain uses TRBV12-3 or TRBV12-4 and TRBJ1-3, with D hard to call. The CDR3 contains 15 residues. V lost 7 bases and J lost 5, with 18 bases in between. The CDR3 here is CASTPLRAGRNTIYF. CDR3 nucleotide sequence: TGTGCCAGCACCCCCCTGCGGGCCGGTAGAAACACCATATATTTT.

The sample holds a few counts of this clonotype. The gene calls are TRBV9 and TRBJ1-4; D is undetermined. The CDR3 spans 18 residues. The germline CDR1 and CDR2 sequences are SGDLS and YYNGEE. V was trimmed by 0 bases and J by 0 bases, leaving 15 bases between them. CDR3 loop: CASSVAPRQSATNEKLFF. The CDR3 coding sequence is TGTGCCAGCAGCGTAGCCCCCCGGCAGTCTGCAACTAATGAAAAACTGTTTTTT.

This clonotype was seen more than once but under ten times. This chain uses TRBV6-6 with TRBJ1-1; D uncertain. V was cut by 0 bases and J by 7 bases, with 9 bases left in between. The germline gives CDR1 MNHNY, CDR2 SVGAGI (reference sequence). The CDR3 totals 13 residues. In DNA, the CDR3 is TGTGCCAGCAGTTACTCGGGCGGTTTTGAAGCTTTCTTT. It encodes CASSYSGGFEAFF.

The genes are TRBV5-1 and TRBJ2-1, with 7 nucleotides matching TRBD2. This CDR3 contains 12 residues. The V gene's germline CDR1 is SGHRS and CDR2 YFSETQ. V was pared by 4 bases and J by 9 bases, with 4 bases of the junction left unmatched. The CDR3 DNA reads TGCGCCAGCAGCCAGCGGGGAGTTGAGCAGTTCTTC. Protein: CASSQRGVEQFF.

Many counts were recorded for this clonotype. V and J are TRBV6-2 or TRBV6-3 and TRBJ1-6, with TRBD1 matching 9 bases. CDR3 length: 20 residues. CDR1 and CDR2 from the germline V gene are MNHEY and SVGEGT. Germline trimming cut 4 bases from V and 0 bases from J; bases unmatched to any gene: 13. CDR3 amino acids: CASSSGLKTGGSSYNSPLHF. The CDR3, as DNA: TGTGCCAGCAGTTCCGGACTCAAGACAGGGGGATCCTCCTATAATTCACCCCTCCACTTT.

The chain recombines TRBV3-1 with TRBJ2-5, with 14 bases lining up with TRBD2. Germline trimming cut 4 bases from V and 4 bases from J; bases unmatched to any gene: 2. Germline CDR1 LGHDT, CDR2 YNNKEL (reference sequence). The CDR3 consists of 15 residues. The CDR3 DNA reads TGTGCCAGCAGCCGAGGGACTAGCGGGAGAGAGACCCAGTACTTC. Amino acid sequence: CASSRGTSGRETQYF.

A few counts support this clonotype. This rearrangement joins TRBV29-1 to TRBJ1-2, with 7 nucleotides matching TRBD1. Germline-derived CDR1 and CDR2 are SQVTM and ANQGSEA. The CDR3 has 13 residues. V lost 0 bases to trimming and J lost 4 bases; unmatched junction nucleotides: 2. The CDR3 nucleotides are TGCAGCGTTGAAGATGAGGGGGCCTATGGCTACACCTTC. Translating gives CSVEDEGAYGYTF.

This clonotype was counted between two and nine times. The CDR3 DNA reads TGCAGTGCTACCTGGGGCTTGGTTTACGAGCAGTACTTC. It specifies CSATWGLVYEQYF. The chain employs TRBV20-1 and TRBJ2-7; perhaps TRBD1 as D (5 bases). CDR1 is DFQATT, CDR2 SNEGSKA, per germline (reference sequence). The V and J ends lost 4 bases and 4 bases respectively, with 14 bases between them. The CDR3 totals 13 residues.

V is TRBV5-1 and J is TRBJ1-2; D not certain. In germline, CDR1 is SGHRS, CDR2 YFSETQ. The CDR3 spans 15 residues. The V end was cut by 0 bases, the J end by 0 bases, with 9 bases between. The CDR3, as DNA: TGCGCCAGCAGCTTGGGGACGGCCGCTAACTATGGCTACACCTTC. Translation gives CASSLGTAANYGYTF.

This clonotype was picked up many times. The chain recombines TRBV6-1 with TRBJ1-5, with D tentatively TRBD1 (6 bases). The CDR3 covers 15 residues. Germline CDR1 and CDR2: MNHNS and SASEGT. The V gene lost 7 bases and the J gene lost 3 bases, with 16 bases spanning the gap. The CDR3 sequence: CASNIGQFFNQPQHF. The CDR3 DNA reads TGTGCCAGCAATATAGGACAGTTCTTCAATCAGCCCCAGCATTTT.

This clonotype appeared a few times. V usage is TRBV6-1 and J usage is TRBJ2-2; possibly TRBD2 for D (5 bases). This CDR3 region has 13 residues. Trimming cost V 5 bases and J 5 bases, with 9 bases left between them. The V gene's germline CDR1 is MNHNS and CDR2 SASEGT. The CDR3 DNA follows: TGTGCCAGCAGTAAGGACTTAACCGGGGAGCTGTTTTTT. This encodes CASSKDLTGELFF.

This clonotype was seen a few times. The CDR3 coding sequence is TGTGCCAGCAGCGGAATTTCGGGAGAGCACGAGCAGTACTTC. The encoded protein is CASSGISGEHEQYF. The chain is built from TRBV7-9 and TRBJ2-7; D perhaps matches TRBD2 (6 bases). V lost 5 bases to trimming and J lost 5 bases, with 16 bases between them. This CDR3 comprises 14 residues. CDR1 SEHNR and CDR2 FQNEAQ come from the germline V gene (reference sequence).

This clonotype showed up just a few times. V is TRBV9 and J is TRBJ1-5, with no clear D. The germline CDR1 and CDR2 sequences are SGDLS and YYNGEE. Trimming stripped 3 bases from V and 9 bases from J, with 16 bases between. The CDR3 length is 14 residues. CDR3 nucleotides: TGTGCCAGCAGCGCCGGACCGCTCCAAGGGCCCCAGCATTTT. Translating gives CASSAGPLQGPQHF.